Reported below is one T cell receptor (beta chain). These data originate in a study of blood T cell repertoires in COVID-19. Study information: T cells, B-cell-depleted T cells, or PBMCs provided the cDNA or gDNA that served as material.

Trimming cost V 0 bases and J 3 bases, with 10 bases left between them. The germline CDR1 and CDR2 sequences are SGHRS and YFSETQ. CDR3 length equals 14 residues. Generated by immunoSEQ multiplex PCR, the TCRdb table keeps only in-frame clones and is missing some. The sample has 72,000 or so clones; approximately 89% are singletons. Input material: peripheral blood. The TCR was taken from a man between 60 and 75 years old with acute or convalescent COVID-19. The rearrangement links TRBV5-1 to TRBJ2-7, with D possibly matching TRBD1 (5 bases). The CDR3 spells CASSLDPGYYEQYF. Here the CDR3 DNA reads TGCGCCAGCAGCTTGGATCCAGGGTACTACGAGCAGTACTTC. Supplemented by reference TRBV5-1 and TRBJ2-7, the full variable domain reads KAGVTQTPRYLIKTRGQQVTLSCSPISGHRSVSWYQQTPGQGLQFLFEYFSETQRNKGNFPGRFSGRQFSNSRSEMNVSTLELGDSALYLCASSLDPGYYEQYFGPGTRLTVT.